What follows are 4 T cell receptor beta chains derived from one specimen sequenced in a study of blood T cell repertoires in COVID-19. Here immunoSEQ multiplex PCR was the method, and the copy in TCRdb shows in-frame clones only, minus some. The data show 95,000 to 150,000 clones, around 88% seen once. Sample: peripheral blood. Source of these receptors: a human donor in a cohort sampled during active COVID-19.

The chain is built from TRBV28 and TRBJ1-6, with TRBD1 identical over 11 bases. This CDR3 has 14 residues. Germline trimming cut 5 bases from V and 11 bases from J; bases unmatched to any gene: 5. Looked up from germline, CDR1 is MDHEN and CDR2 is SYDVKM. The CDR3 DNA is TGTGCCAGCAGTGGGACAGGGGGATATCCACCCCTCCACTTT. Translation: CASSGTGGYPPLHF.

For the CDR3, the DNA is TGTGCCAGCAGTGAACCAGCGGGAGGGCGAAATGAGCAGTTCTTC. Protein product: CASSEPAGGRNEQFF. The chain has TRBV25-1 and TRBJ2-1; TRBD2 matches 10 bases. The CDR3 consists of 15 residues. The V and J ends lost 2 bases and 7 bases, in that order; junction bases with no gene match: 5. Germline V gene sequence: CDR1 MGHDK, CDR2 SYGVNS.

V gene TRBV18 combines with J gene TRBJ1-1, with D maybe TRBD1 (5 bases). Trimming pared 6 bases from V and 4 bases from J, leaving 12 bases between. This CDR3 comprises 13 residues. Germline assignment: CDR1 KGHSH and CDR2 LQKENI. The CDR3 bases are TGTGCCAGCTCTGATAGACAGATCACTGAAGCTTTCTTT. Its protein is CASSDRQITEAFF.

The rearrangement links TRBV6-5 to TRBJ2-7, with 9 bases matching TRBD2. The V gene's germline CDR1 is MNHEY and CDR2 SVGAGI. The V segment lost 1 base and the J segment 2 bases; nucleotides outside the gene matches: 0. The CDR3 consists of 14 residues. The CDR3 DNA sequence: TGTGCCAGCAGTTACTTAGCGGGGGCCTACGAGCAGTACTTC. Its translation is CASSYLAGAYEQYF.